The present entry profiles one T cell receptor (beta chain) with its context. Other DNA sequences from this sample encode an identical CDR3 as well. The data were obtained in a study of blood T cell repertoires in COVID-19. The wider study: Sites in the United States, Italy and Spain provided acute and convalescent COVID-19 samples. PBMCs, B-cell-depleted T cells, or T cells were the source of the cDNA or gDNA that made up the material.

Methods used by the authors: Estimation of nucleated cell counts was performed using reference gene primer amplification. Clones were read by immunoSEQ multiplex PCR, and TCRdb kept only the in-frame ones, dropping some. The DNA was the basis for D and trimming; V, J and clone size are from that table. The table includes roughly 400,000 clones, 88% detected once. Participants were aged about 18 to 89 years from 20 to 30 US areas. The germline V gene has CDR1 SEHNR and CDR2 FQNEAQ (reference sequence). There are 13 residues in the CDR3. V dropped 3 bases and J dropped 3; count of bases not matched to a gene: 0.

Sequenced input: PBMCs or T cells enriched from blood (not recorded which). The chain is built from TRBV7-9 and TRBJ2-7; 9 bases are shared with TRBD1. The receptor comes from a woman in her late teens or twenties who had been exposed to COVID-19. CDR3 DNA sequence: TGTGCCAGCAGCTTGACAGGGGGCTACGAGCAGTACTTC. This encodes CASSLTGGYEQYF.